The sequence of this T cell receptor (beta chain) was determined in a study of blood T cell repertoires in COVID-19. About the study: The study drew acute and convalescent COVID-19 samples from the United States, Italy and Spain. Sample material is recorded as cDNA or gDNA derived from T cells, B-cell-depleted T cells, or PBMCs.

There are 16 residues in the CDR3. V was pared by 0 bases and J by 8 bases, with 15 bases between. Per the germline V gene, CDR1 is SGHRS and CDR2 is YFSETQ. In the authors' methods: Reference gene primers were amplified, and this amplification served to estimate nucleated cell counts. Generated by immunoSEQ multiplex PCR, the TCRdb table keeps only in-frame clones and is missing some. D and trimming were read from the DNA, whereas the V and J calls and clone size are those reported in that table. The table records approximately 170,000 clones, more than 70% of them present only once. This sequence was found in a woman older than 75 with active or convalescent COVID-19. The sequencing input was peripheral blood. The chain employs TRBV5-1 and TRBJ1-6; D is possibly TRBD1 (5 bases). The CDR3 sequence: CASSLARGTSDSPLHF. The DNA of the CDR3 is TGCGCCAGCAGCTTGGCCCGGGGGACGTCAGATTCACCCCTCCACTTT.